The 30 T cell receptor beta chains below come from one sample, sequenced in a study of chemoradiotherapy in HPV16-positive cancers. Repertoires were generated with immunoSEQ multiplex PCR, while TCRdb's copy carries only in-frame clones and drops some. The table shows fewer than 20,000 clones, with around 92% occurring only once. This specimen consisted of blood, obtained from a patient who underwent chemoradiotherapy. The receptors stem from a human donor with HPV-associated anogenital cancer.

A single count supports this clone. The rearrangement links TRBV28 to TRBJ1-3; 7 bases align to TRBD1. The CDR3 is 14 amino acids. Germline loops: CDR1 MDHEN, CDR2 SYDVKM. J lost 4 bases, V lost 4 bases, and 4 bases had no gene match. The CDR3 bases are TGTGCCAGCAGTTCTCAAGGGGGCGGAAACACCATATATTTT. It encodes CASSSQGGGNTIYF.

The rearrangement joins TRBV5-1 to TRBJ1-2; tentatively, D is TRBD1 (6 bases). CDR3 length: 13 residues. Trimming removed 7 bases from V and 5 bases from J, with 15 bases in between. Germline values: CDR1 SGHRS, CDR2 YFSETQ. CDR3 nucleotide sequence: TGCGCCAGCTCCTCTACAGGGAGGTATGGCTACACCTTC. This gives the protein CASSSTGRYGYTF.

In this sample, this clone turned up once. V gene TRBV15 combines with J gene TRBJ2-4; the D gene is possibly TRBD1 (5 bases). Per germline, CDR1 LNHNV and CDR2 YYDKDF (reference sequence). This CDR3 has 17 residues. The V and J ends lost 5 bases and 0 bases respectively, with 17 bases between them. The CDR3 bases are TGTGCCACCAGCGTAGGATCACCGACAGTAGCCAAAAACATTCAGTACTTC. It encodes CATSVGSPTVAKNIQYF.

V usage is TRBV5-6 and J usage is TRBJ2-3, with TRBD2 as a possible D gene (5 bases). This CDR3 is 17 amino acids long. Trimming removed 0 bases at V and 2 bases at J, with 16 bases between. CDR1 is SGHDT, CDR2 YYEEEE, per germline. CDR3 DNA: TGTGCCAGCAGCTTGGTCGTAGGAGCTAGCCCCACAGATACGCAGTATTTT. This encodes CASSLVVGASPTDTQYF.

The V and J genes are TRBV19 and TRBJ2-7, with 8 bases fitting TRBD1. CDR1 LNHDA and CDR2 SQIVND come from the germline V gene (reference sequence). V gave up 5 bases and J gave up 3 bases; unmatched junction bases: 3. The CDR3 spans 13 residues. The chain's CDR3 is CASSPGTGYEQYF. CDR3 DNA: TGTGCCAGTAGTCCCGGGACAGGCTACGAGCAGTACTTC.

This rearrangement joins TRBV4-2 to TRBJ1-1, with 7 bases fitting TRBD1. Germline V gene sequence: CDR1 LGHNA, CDR2 YNFKEQ. V dropped 5 bases and J dropped 4; count of bases not matched to a gene: 7. The CDR3 loop spans 14 amino acids. CDR3 nucleotides: TGTGCCAGCAGCGTTCAGGGGGGGCCCACTGAAGCTTTCTTT. This encodes CASSVQGGPTEAFF.

V and J are TRBV7-9 and TRBJ1-4; TRBD1 aligns across 8 bases. The CDR3 runs to 15 residues. Trimming at V came to 1 base and at J to 8 bases, leaving 6 bases not matched to a gene. CDR1 is SEHNR and CDR2 is FQNEAQ in the germline V gene (reference sequence). The CDR3 loop is CASSLGQGKMEKLFF. The CDR3 nucleotides read TGTGCCAGCAGCTTAGGACAGGGGAAGATGGAAAAACTGTTTTTT.

This chain links TRBV2 with TRBJ2-5; 8 nucleotides align to TRBD1. V shed 2 bases, J shed 3 bases, and the junction held 2 bases outside the gene matches. This CDR3 is 14 amino acids long. Germline V lookup: CDR1 SNHLY, CDR2 FYNNEI. This chain's CDR3 is CASSEQGAEETQYF. The CDR3 bases are TGTGCCAGCAGTGAACAGGGGGCTGAAGAGACCCAGTACTTC.

The V gene is TRBV6-1, the J gene TRBJ1-1; the D gene is possibly TRBD1 (5 bases). V was clipped by 0 bases and J by 1 base, with 6 bases between them. This CDR3 has 14 residues. The V gene's germline CDR1 is MNHNS and CDR2 SASEGT. This CDR3 is CASSEATANTEAFF. CDR3 DNA: TGTGCCAGCAGTGAAGCGACAGCGAACACTGAAGCTTTCTTT.

J is TRBJ1-3 and V is TRBV6-5; D is possibly TRBD1 (6 bases). Germline CDR1 reads MNHEY; CDR2 reads SVGAGI. The germline V and J ends were trimmed by 6 bases and 4 bases, with 16 bases remaining between them. The CDR3 has 15 residues. As DNA, the CDR3 is TGTGCCAGCAGACCTTCGCCGAGGGGGGGAAACACCATATATTTT. Amino acids: CASRPSPRGGNTIYF.

The chain combines TRBV6-5 with TRBJ2-1; D is undetermined. The CDR3 consists of 14 residues. V lost 5 bases, J lost 0 bases, and 8 bases lay in between. CDR1 is MNHEY and CDR2 is SVGAGI in the germline V gene. Here the CDR3 DNA reads TGTGCCAGCAGTCGGAAAAGCTCCTACAATGAGCAGTTCTTC. Translating it yields CASSRKSSYNEQFF.

Only one count was recorded for this clone. This sequence joins TRBV6-5 and TRBJ1-1; D is unclear. CDR3 length: 13 amino acids. Germline lookup yields CDR1 MNHEY and CDR2 SVGAGI. With 6 bases removed from V and 6 bases from J, the gap between germline ends came to 14 bases. CDR3 bases: TGTGCCAGCAGCCGGATTAGTGACTCTGAAGCTTTCTTT. It is translated as CASSRISDSEAFF.

The chain employs TRBV19 and TRBJ2-2, with 11 bases lining up with TRBD2. V trimming: 4 bases; J trimming: 8 bases; junction bases outside the gene matches: 3. This CDR3 contains 14 residues. The germline gives CDR1 LNHDA, CDR2 SQIVND (reference sequence). The CDR3 loop is CASSRGTSGGELFF. CDR3 coding DNA: TGTGCCAGTAGTAGAGGGACTAGCGGAGGGGAGCTGTTTTTT.

This clone was counted once. The chain recombines TRBV5-1 with TRBJ1-2, with a weak D call TRBD1 (6 bases). CDR1 SGHRS and CDR2 YFSETQ come from the germline V gene. The CDR3 runs to 16 residues. The V end lost 3 bases, the J end lost 8 bases, and 23 bases lay between the germline ends. CDR3 sequence: CASSSQAGGLSGGYTF. The CDR3 DNA follows: TGCGCCAGCAGCTCCCAGGCTGGGGGGCTTTCGGGAGGCTACACCTTC.

The genes are TRBV7-6 and TRBJ2-3; 8 positions match TRBD2. The CDR3 totals 16 residues. J lost 4 bases, V lost 5 bases, and 11 bases had no gene match. Germline lookup yields CDR1 SGHVS and CDR2 FNYEAQ. The CDR3 region has the DNA TGTGCCAGCAGCCATTTGTGGCGGGGGGATTCAGATACGCAGTATTTT. Translating gives CASSHLWRGDSDTQYF.

The V and J genes are TRBV5-8 and TRBJ2-1; D is possibly TRBD2 (6 bases). Germline V CDR1 and CDR2: SGHTS, YDEGEE. The CDR3 is 16 residues long. V lost 3 bases and J 6 bases, leaving 19 bases between the germline ends. The CDR3 sequence: CASSSRAPGVGNEQFF. The CDR3 nucleotides are TGTGCCAGCAGCTCTAGAGCCCCGGGGGTAGGCAATGAGCAGTTCTTC.

This chain connects TRBV5-4 to TRBJ2-3, with TRBD2 matching over 13 bases. The CDR3 covers 18 residues. The ends lost 2 bases at V and 2 bases at J; junction bases unmatched: 8. Germline V gene lookup returns CDR1 SGHNT and CDR2 YYREEE (reference sequence). CDR3 loop: CASSLLAGGPGSTDTQYF. The CDR3 DNA is TGTGCCAGCAGCTTACTAGCGGGAGGGCCAGGATCCACAGATACGCAGTATTTT. Complete variable domain (other parts from reference TRBV5-4 and TRBJ2-3): ETGVTQSPTHLIKTRGQQVTLRCSSQSGHNTVSWYQQALGQGPQFIFQYYREEENGRGNFPPRFSGLQFPNYSSELNVNALELDDSALYLCASSLLAGGPGSTDTQYFGPGTRLTVL.

The chain is built from TRBV5-1 and TRBJ2-3, with TRBD1 matching over 7 bases. Germline CDR1 is SGHRS and CDR2 is YFSETQ. J lost 2 bases, V lost 3 bases, and 6 bases had no gene match. The CDR3 loop spans 15 amino acids. The CDR3 reads CASSSGTGDTDTQYF. The DNA of the CDR3 is TGCGCCAGCAGCTCCGGAACAGGGGACACAGATACGCAGTATTTT.

V is TRBV10-3 and J is TRBJ2-3, with 7 bases fitting TRBD2. Germline CDR1 reads ENHRY; CDR2 reads SYGVKD. V trimming: 6 bases; J trimming: 4 bases; junction bases outside the gene matches: 7. This CDR3 spans 14 amino acids. CDR3 bases: TGTGCCATCAGAGAGGGAGGGCCGGCAGATACGCAGTATTTT. It translates to CAIREGGPADTQYF.

The chain combines TRBV29-1 with TRBJ1-5; the match to TRBD1 covers 7 bases. V lost 6 bases and J lost 3; bases outside the gene matches: 5. This CDR3 contains 13 residues. In germline, CDR1 is SQVTM, CDR2 ANQGSEA. DNA of the CDR3: TGCAGCGTCCTTGACAGGGACAATCAGCCCCAGCATTTT. It codes for CSVLDRDNQPQHF. The full variable domain, its missing parts supplied by reference TRBV29-1 and TRBJ1-5, is SAVISQKPSRDICQRGTSLTIQCQVDSQVTMMFWYRQQPGQSLTLIATANQGSEATYESGFVIDKFPISRPNLTFSTLTVSNMSPEDSSIYLCSVLDRDNQPQHFGDGTRLSIL.

The chain has TRBV19 and TRBJ1-2; 11 bases align to TRBD1. The germline gives CDR1 LNHDA, CDR2 SQIVND (reference sequence). The J segment lost 5 bases and the V segment lost 4 bases, leaving 9 bases of the junction unmatched. This CDR3 has 16 amino acids. CDR3 residues: CASSRTGGEAYYGYTF. DNA of the CDR3: TGTGCCAGTAGTAGGACAGGGGGCGAAGCATATTATGGCTACACCTTC.

V gene TRBV28 combines with J gene TRBJ2-5; 9 nucleotides agree with TRBD2. The CDR3 length is 14 residues. Unmatched junction bases numbered 6, after V lost 5 bases and J lost 5 bases. Germline V CDR1 and CDR2: MDHEN, SYDVKM. CDR3 loop: CASSPRGGGETQYF. The CDR3 region has the DNA TGTGCCAGCAGTCCGCGGGGGGGCGGGGAGACCCAGTACTTC.

This clone showed up just once. The CDR3 protein is CASSLGKTGRVTYGYTF. CDR3 nucleotide sequence: TGTGCCAGCAGCTTAGGGAAGACAGGAAGAGTGACCTATGGCTACACCTTC. This chain connects TRBV7-2 to TRBJ1-2, with D possibly TRBD1 on 6 matching bases. CDR1 and CDR2 from the germline V gene are SGHTA and FQGNSA. There are 17 residues in the CDR3. The V and J ends lost 1 base and 4 bases respectively, with 19 bases between them.

The chain combines TRBV6-4 with TRBJ2-1; D is unclear. Germline CDR1 and CDR2: MRHNA and SNTAGT. Trimming left V 5 bases short and J 6 bases short, with 14 bases between. This CDR3 contains 14 residues. The CDR3: CASSPGGVVNEQFF. The CDR3 DNA reads TGTGCCAGCAGTCCGGGTGGGGTTGTCAATGAGCAGTTCTTC.

The J gene is TRBJ2-3, the V gene TRBV5-4; D might be TRBD2 (5 bases). Per the germline V gene, CDR1 is SGHNT and CDR2 is YYREEE (reference sequence). Trimming removed 3 bases at V and 12 bases at J, with 17 bases between. This CDR3 spans 13 amino acids. The CDR3 spells CASSSWGDLTQYF. In DNA, the CDR3 is TGTGCCAGCAGCTCCTGGGGAGACCTAACTCAGTATTTT.

V gene TRBV19 combines with J gene TRBJ2-2, with no clear D. Trimming removed 3 bases from V and 1 base from J, with 21 bases in between. There are 19 residues in the CDR3. Looked up from germline, CDR1 is LNHDA and CDR2 is SQIVND (reference sequence). CDR3 coding DNA: TGTGCCAGTAGTATGTCCCCCATCCGAGCAAGAGGGAACACCGGGGAGCTGTTTTTT. Translation gives CASSMSPIRARGNTGELFF.

This chain connects TRBV2 to TRBJ2-4; D is unresolved. Looked up from germline, CDR1 is SNHLY and CDR2 is FYNNEI. The CDR3 is 12 amino acids. The V end was cut by 9 bases, the J end by 6 bases, with 12 bases between. The CDR3 here is CASSRPRNIQYF. The CDR3 nucleotides are TGTGCCAGTTCTCGGCCCCGAAACATTCAGTACTTC.

The gene calls are TRBV5-1 and TRBJ2-7, with D possibly being TRBD2 (6 bases). V was cut by 2 bases and J by 5 bases, with 14 bases left in between. The CDR3 totals 14 residues. Germline-derived CDR1 and CDR2 are SGHRS and YFSETQ. CDR3 sequence reads: CASSLPAIADEQYF. The DNA of the CDR3 is TGCGCCAGCAGCTTACCCGCGATAGCGGACGAGCAGTACTTC.

The chain uses TRBV2 and TRBJ1-5, with D unresolved. V lost 1 base to trimming and J lost 4 bases, with 5 bases between them. Germline values: CDR1 SNHLY, CDR2 FYNNEI. The CDR3 sequence is 13 residues long. CDR3 bases: TGTGCCAGCAGTGAAGAAGGGAATCAGCCCCAGCATTTT. It translates to CASSEEGNQPQHF. Drawing the rest from reference TRBV2 and TRBJ1-5, the complete variable domain is EPEVTQTPSHQVTQMGQEVILRCVPISNHLYFYWYRQILGQKVEFLVSFYNNEISEKSEIFDDQFSVERPDGSNFTLKIRSTKLEDSAMYFCASSEEGNQPQHFGDGTRLSIL.

The gene calls are TRBV28 and TRBJ1-3, with no clear D. Germline CDR1 MDHEN, CDR2 SYDVKM. Trimming stripped 5 bases from V and 0 bases from J, with 8 bases between. The CDR3 runs 14 residues. For the CDR3, the DNA is TGTGCCAGCAGTCACGGGATCTCTGGAAACACCATATATTTT. Translation: CASSHGISGNTIYF. Looking up the rest from reference TRBV28 and TRBJ1-3 gives the full variable domain: DVKVTQSSRYLVKRTGEKVFLECVQDMDHENMFWYRQDPGLGLRLIYFSYDVKMKEKGDIPEGYSVSREKKERFSLILESASTNQTSMYLCASSHGISGNTIYFGEGSWLTVV.